The source of this T cell receptor (beta chain) is a study of T cells after yellow fever vaccination. The CDR3 covers 14 residues. V lost 3 bases and J lost 1; bases outside the gene matches: 0. Germline CDR1 reads SGHRS; CDR2 reads YFSETQ. Findings of the study overall: Weaker, the secondary response peaked sooner, at day 5 versus 15.

As to this clonotype: What it binds is unknown.

It was through 5'RACE template switching that TCR cDNA was made, with a universal primer site and UMIs added. One entry per CDR3 protein results from TCRdb running MiXCR on the 5' RACE reads. The table lists fewer than 350,000 distinct CDR3 sequences, 8.7% of them singletons, with about 20% in the top ten. The sample was PBMCs, taken on the day of the first yellow fever vaccination. The rearrangement joins TRBV5-1 to TRBJ1-4; 7 nucleotides line up with TRBD1. This sequence was found in a man aged 18 to 29 who received the YFV17D yellow fever vaccine. The CDR3 DNA is TGCGCCAGCAGCTCAGGGGGAACTAATGAAAAACTGTTTTTT. Its translation is CASSSGGTNEKLFF.